This T cell receptor (beta chain) was observed in a study of shared clonotypes between healthy human individuals. Overall study: Each donor had three CD4 naive, three CD4 memory, two CD8 naive and one CD8 memory plate.

CDR1 is SGHAT, CDR2 FQNNGV, per germline. Unmatched junction bases numbered 6, after V lost 5 bases and J lost 2 bases. The length of the CDR3 is 16 residues. Every subset had its genomic DNA shared out evenly among several immunoSEQ plates. Repertoires were generated with immunoSEQ multiplex PCR, while TCRdb's copy carries only in-frame clones and drops some. This table has around 2.5 million clones, over 85% appearing once. Concerning this clone itself: Antigen: not known.

Study conclusions and caveats: Estimated richness values were generally larger in naive subsets than in memory subsets.

The sequenced material came from naive CD4+ T cells from PBMCs. The subset here: CD45RA+ positively selected. This chain links TRBV11-2 with TRBJ2-1; 10 bases align to TRBD1. This TCR was sampled from a man between 18 and 29 years old in good health. Some clones in this sample may be carry-over from other donors' samples. The CDR3 reads CASSPPGTGAYNEQFF. In DNA form, the CDR3 reads TGTGCCAGCAGCCCACCCGGGACAGGGGCCTACAATGAGCAGTTCTTC.